This is a list of T cell receptor beta chains from one sample in a study of T cell responses to AZD1222 COVID-19 vaccine. The method was immunoSEQ multiplex PCR; TCRdb's version includes in-frame clones alone and lacks a portion of them. Of approximately 130,000 clones in the sample, 88% are singletons; the top ten hold around 5%. Sequences were derived from peripheral blood, sampled 28 days after the second AZD1222 dose. All receptors come from an adult who received the AZD1222 COVID-19 vaccine. CDR3s include the opening cysteine and the closing phenylalanine or tryptophan. Fields, in order: J gene, clone size, D gene, V gene, CDR3 DNA, CDR3 protein. A D gene is named only where the DNA matches it firmly. The listing skips clone size in some rows; elsewhere it reads once, few, many or a size class.

J: TRBJ1-3
size: -
D: -
V: TRBV5-1
DNA: TGCGCCAGCAGCTTGCCTGGAAACACCATATATTTT
CDR3: CASSLPGNTIYF

J: TRBJ2-7
size: -
D: -
V: TRBV5-1
DNA: TGCGCCAGCAGCTTGAAGAATTCTCACGAGCAGTACTTC
CDR3: CASSLKNSHEQYF

J: TRBJ2-3
size: -
D: -
V: TRBV7-2
DNA: TGTGCCAGCCTTTTCCGTGTCACAGATACGCAGTATTTT
CDR3: CASLFRVTDTQYF

J: TRBJ1-5
size: -
D: -
V: TRBV28
DNA: TGTGCCAGCAGTTGGAACAGGGCCAATCAGCCCCAGCATTTT
CDR3: CASSWNRANQPQHF

J: TRBJ1-2
size: -
D: TRBD1
V: TRBV18
DNA: TGTGCCAGCTCACCGGGACAGGGGGACTACTATGGCTACACCTTC
CDR3: CASSPGQGDYYGYTF

J: TRBJ2-7
size: -
D: TRBD2
V: TRBV19
DNA: TGTGCCAGTAGTATTAAGGGAGGTCAGCGGGAGACCTCCTACGAGCAGTACTTC
CDR3: CASSIKGGQRETSYEQYF

J: TRBJ1-1
size: -
D: TRBD1
V: TRBV5-1
DNA: TGCGCCAGCAGCTTGGGGGGACAGCTGAACACTGAAGCTTTCTTT
CDR3: CASSLGGQLNTEAFF

J: TRBJ1-5
size: -
D: -
V: TRBV6-5
DNA: TGTGCCAGCATTTATCTGGACGGTAATCAGCCCCAGCATTTT
CDR3: CASIYLDGNQPQHF

J: TRBJ2-3
size: -
D: -
V: TRBV24-1
DNA: TGTGCCACCAGCTCAGGGAGGGGGGGGACAGATACGCAGTATTTT
CDR3: CATSSGRGGTDTQYF

J: TRBJ2-7
size: -
D: -
V: TRBV6-1
DNA: TGTGCCAGCAGTGAAGAAGGGGCAGGATCCTACGAGCAGTACTTC
CDR3: CASSEEGAGSYEQYF

J: TRBJ2-1
size: -
D: -
V: TRBV3-1/TRBV3-2
DNA: TGTGCCAGCAGCCAAGAAGGGAAAGGCTACCAGCAGTTCTTC
CDR3: CASSQEGKGYQQFF

J: TRBJ2-5
size: -
D: -
V: TRBV6-2/TRBV6-3
DNA: TGTGCCAGCAGTTACCCCACTCCCGGGACCCAGTACTTC
CDR3: CASSYPTPGTQYF

J: TRBJ1-3
size: -
D: -
V: TRBV13
DNA: TGTGCCAGCTCCCAGGGTTACAGGGATCCTTCTGGAAACACCATATATTTT
CDR3: CASSQGYRDPSGNTIYF

J: TRBJ1-5
size: -
D: -
V: TRBV25-1
DNA: TGTGCCAGCAGTGGGGGGACCTTTAGCAATCAGCCCCAGCATTTT
CDR3: CASSGGTFSNQPQHF

J: TRBJ1-2
size: -
D: -
V: TRBV2
DNA: TGTGCCAGCAGTGAGGGTCATAACTATGGCTACACCTTC
CDR3: CASSEGHNYGYTF

J: TRBJ2-1
size: -
D: -
V: TRBV27
DNA: TGTGCCAGCAGGAAAAGCTCCTACAATGAGCAGTTCTTC
CDR3: CASRKSSYNEQFF

J: TRBJ1-6
size: -
D: TRBD1
V: TRBV7-2
DNA: TGTGCCAGCAGCTTGGCGGGACAGGGTAATTCACCCCTCCACTTT
CDR3: CASSLAGQGNSPLHF

J: TRBJ2-7
size: -
D: -
V: TRBV2
DNA: TGTGCCAGCAGTGAAGCAGGACGTGGGGAGCAGTACTTC
CDR3: CASSEAGRGEQYF

J: TRBJ2-1
size: -
D: TRBD2
V: TRBV5-1
DNA: TGCGCCAGCAGCGATAGCGGGTACTCCTACAATGAGCAGTTCTTC
CDR3: CASSDSGYSYNEQFF

J: TRBJ2-3
size: -
D: TRBD2
V: TRBV19
DNA: TGTGCCAGTAGTAGCGGGAGAAGGACAGATACGCAGTATTTT
CDR3: CASSSGRRTDTQYF

J: TRBJ2-5
size: -
D: -
V: TRBV27
DNA: TGTGCCAGCGCGGGATCTCCACGCCACGAGACCCAGTACTTC
CDR3: CASAGSPRHETQYF

J: TRBJ2-7
size: -
D: TRBD2
V: TRBV5-6
DNA: TGTGCCAGCACCATCGGGGGGGTATACGAGCAGTACTTC
CDR3: CASTIGGVYEQYF

J: TRBJ2-2
size: -
D: -
V: TRBV2
DNA: TGTGCCAGCAGTGGTGGGTCAGCGAACACCGGGGAGCTGTTTTTT
CDR3: CASSGGSANTGELFF

J: TRBJ2-1
size: -
D: TRBD2
V: TRBV28
DNA: TGTGCCAGCGGCCTAGCGGGGGGCGGCGGTGAGCAGTTCTTC
CDR3: CASGLAGGGGEQFF

J: TRBJ2-3
size: -
D: -
V: TRBV5-4
DNA: TGTGCCAGCAGCACCTCCACAGATACGCAGTATTTT
CDR3: CASSTSTDTQYF

J: TRBJ2-3
size: -
D: TRBD1
V: TRBV5-1
DNA: TGCGCCAGCAGCGAACCGGGACAGGGGTCATATACGCAGTATTTT
CDR3: CASSEPGQGSYTQYF

J: TRBJ1-5
size: -
D: TRBD1
V: TRBV28
DNA: TGTGCCAGCAGTTCCCCGGACAGGTTAAATCAGCCCCAGCATTTT
CDR3: CASSSPDRLNQPQHF

J: TRBJ2-1
size: -
D: TRBD1
V: TRBV6-5
DNA: TGTGCCAGCAGTTCGGGACAGCCCCGTGAGCAGTTCTTC
CDR3: CASSSGQPREQFF

J: TRBJ2-2
size: -
D: TRBD1
V: TRBV5-1
DNA: TGCGCCAGCAGCTTGGGACGGGACAGATTCACCGGGGAGCTGTTTTTT
CDR3: CASSLGRDRFTGELFF

J: TRBJ2-1
size: -
D: -
V: TRBV5-1
DNA: TGCGCCAGCAGGGAGAGCGATAGCTCCTACAATGAGCAGTTCTTC
CDR3: CASRESDSSYNEQFF

J: TRBJ2-2
size: -
D: TRBD2
V: TRBV9
DNA: TGTGCCAGCAGCGTAGGTCCGCGGGGGGCCGGGGAGCTGTTTTTT
CDR3: CASSVGPRGAGELFF

J: TRBJ2-5
size: once
D: -
V: TRBV19
DNA: TGTGCCAGTAGTACCCCGGGCAGAGGGACCCAGTACTTC
CDR3: CASSTPGRGTQYF

J: TRBJ1-5
size: -
D: -
V: TRBV30
DNA: TGTGCCTGGAGTAGTGAGGGTAATCAGCCCCAGCATTTT
CDR3: CAWSSEGNQPQHF

J: TRBJ2-2
size: -
D: TRBD2
V: TRBV29-1
DNA: TGCAGCGTTGAACTAGCGGGAGCTTCGAACACCGGGGAGCTGTTTTTT
CDR3: CSVELAGASNTGELFF

J: TRBJ2-2
size: -
D: -
V: TRBV9
DNA: TGTGCCAGCAGTAAATTGGGGGCCGAACCGTCTGGGGAGCTGTTTTTT
CDR3: CASSKLGAEPSGELFF

J: TRBJ1-2
size: -
D: -
V: TRBV6-5
DNA: TGTGCCAGCAGTTATAGGGGCCAGTACACCTTC
CDR3: CASSYRGQYTF

J: TRBJ1-1
size: -
D: TRBD1
V: TRBV7-9
DNA: TGTGCCAGCAGCCCAGTCCCGGGACAGGGTACCCTCACTGAAGCTTTCTTT
CDR3: CASSPVPGQGTLTEAFF

J: TRBJ1-2
size: -
D: TRBD1
V: TRBV7-3
DNA: TGTGCCAGCAGCCGTAACGACAGGGCTGATGGCTACACCTTC
CDR3: CASSRNDRADGYTF

J: TRBJ1-6
size: -
D: -
V: TRBV19
DNA: TGTGCCAGTAGTATAACGGGGGTAGAGCCCCTCCACTTT
CDR3: CASSITGVEPLHF

J: TRBJ2-1
size: -
D: TRBD2
V: TRBV4-1
DNA: TGCGCCAGCAGACCCCTAGCGGGAAGCTACAATGAGCAGTTCTTC
CDR3: CASRPLAGSYNEQFF

J: TRBJ2-7
size: -
D: TRBD2
V: TRBV7-8
DNA: TGTGCCAGCAGACAAACCCGGACTAGCGGTTCCTACGAGCAGTACTTC
CDR3: CASRQTRTSGSYEQYF

J: TRBJ2-2
size: -
D: -
V: TRBV4-1
DNA: TGCGCCAGCAGCCAAGGGTCTGGGGGCGCCGGGGAGCTGTTTTTT
CDR3: CASSQGSGGAGELFF

J: TRBJ1-5
size: -
D: -
V: TRBV30
DNA: TGTGCCTGGAGCGCGGGAGCTGGCAATCAGCCCCAGCATTTT
CDR3: CAWSAGAGNQPQHF

J: TRBJ2-5
size: -
D: -
V: TRBV3-1/TRBV3-2
DNA: TGTGCCAGCAGCCCCCGTCGCCGCGCGACAGAGACCCAGTACTTC
CDR3: CASSPRRRATETQYF

J: TRBJ2-7
size: -
D: TRBD1
V: TRBV5-1
DNA: TGCGCCAGCAGCCAACCTGACAGGGGCTACGAGCAGTACTTC
CDR3: CASSQPDRGYEQYF

J: TRBJ2-7
size: -
D: -
V: TRBV28
DNA: TGTGCCAGCGGCACAGCGAGCTCCTACGAGCAGTACTTC
CDR3: CASGTASSYEQYF

J: TRBJ1-1
size: -
D: -
V: TRBV12-3/TRBV12-4
DNA: TGTGCCAGCTCGGCCAGGGAGAACACTGAAGCTTTCTTT
CDR3: CASSARENTEAFF

J: TRBJ1-2
size: -
D: TRBD1
V: TRBV6-5
DNA: TGTGCCAGCAGTTACCGACAGGGGGCAGATGGCTACACCTTC
CDR3: CASSYRQGADGYTF

J: TRBJ1-1
size: -
D: -
V: TRBV3-1/TRBV3-2
DNA: TGTGCCAGCAGCCAAGAGGTGGGAACCATGAACACTGAAGCTTTCTTT
CDR3: CASSQEVGTMNTEAFF

J: TRBJ2-5
size: -
D: TRBD2
V: TRBV7-7
DNA: TGTGCTAGCAGCTTTGGTCCGAGGCGGGGGGGCCAAGAGACCCAGTACTTC
CDR3: CASSFGPRRGGQETQYF

J: TRBJ2-1
size: -
D: TRBD2
V: TRBV27
DNA: TGTGCCAGCAGTGGGCTAGCGGGAGAGAATGAGCAGTTCTTC
CDR3: CASSGLAGENEQFF

J: TRBJ1-1
size: -
D: -
V: TRBV7-6
DNA: TGTGCCAGCAGCTTAGACACTGAAGCTTTCTTT
CDR3: CASSLDTEAFF

J: TRBJ1-5
size: -
D: -
V: TRBV7-2
DNA: TGTGCCAGCAGCTTAGTTTCGGGGGGCCTGGGCCAGCCCCAGCATTTT
CDR3: CASSLVSGGLGQPQHF

J: TRBJ2-2
size: -
D: TRBD2
V: TRBV29-1
DNA: TGCAGCGTTGAAGATCGGCGGGGGGCGAACGGGGAGCTGTTTTTT
CDR3: CSVEDRRGANGELFF

J: TRBJ2-1
size: -
D: -
V: TRBV24-1
DNA: TGTGCCACCAGTGAGGCGTTGTGGGGTCTTTACAATGAGCAGTTCTTC
CDR3: CATSEALWGLYNEQFF

J: TRBJ2-1
size: -
D: TRBD2
V: TRBV19
DNA: TGTGCCAGTAGTACCCTTCCATTCAGCGGGAGGGCCTTTGAGCAGTTCTTC
CDR3: CASSTLPFSGRAFEQFF

J: TRBJ2-7
size: few
D: TRBD1
V: TRBV7-6
DNA: TGTGCCAGCAGCAGGACAGGGGGCGCTTACGAGCAGTACTTC
CDR3: CASSRTGGAYEQYF

J: TRBJ2-7
size: -
D: TRBD1
V: TRBV28
DNA: TGTGCCAGCAGTTTGCCGACAGGGGGTAGCCCCTACGAGCAGTACTTC
CDR3: CASSLPTGGSPYEQYF